The entry below gives a single T cell receptor beta chain sequence along with its context. In this sample, this clone turned up once. Its antigen is still unknown. One base away there is no much larger clone; base qualities are not given. This sample was taken from a study of neoadjuvant anti-PD-1 for oral cavity cancer (dated by TCRdb to the early 2020s). For the study in its entirety: Before undergoing curative-intent surgical resection, most patients got three to four biweekly nivolumab doses at 3 mg/kg. Under RECIST 1.1, patients with complete response, partial response or stable disease were classed as responders, and patients with progression were classed as non-responders. A fourth nivolumab dose was given around day 43 to patients without progression, and definitive surgical resection was performed in those patients on days 50-56. The parent correlative cohort had roughly 12 patients and a response rate of 33%. Here is what the overall study found, with its caveats: After neoadjuvant nivolumab, T cell clonality (Gini index) in PBMCs was significantly higher in non-responders than in responders. Higher pretreatment blood TCRbeta clonality and lower post-treatment tumor TCRbeta clonality were correlated with higher pretreatment blood Treg/Th17 ratios. TCR analyses included only three patients per response group, and the authors called for larger cohorts for validation.

V gives up 2 bases and J gives up 4 bases, and the segment between their germline ends measures 15 bases. From its cysteine to its phenylalanine, the CDR3 spans 15 amino acids. Solely the CDR3 DNA is kept, with 45 bases framed from the first base. According to the germline V gene, CDR1 reads MNHNS and CDR2 reads SASEGT. For deep sequencing, each PBMC sample was run in six replicates, with libraries mostly built from approximately 0.45 ug of input genomic DNA. Following the manufacturer's instructions, the team built TCRbeta libraries using the immunoSEQ hsTCRbeta kit. The completed libraries were mixed into a single pool at 3 nM, then sequenced with an Illumina NovaSeq 6000 S4 flow cell. Regarding the original processing steps: Raw data preprocessing and quality control were performed with the immunoSEQ Analyzer. The analysis was restricted to productive rearrangements, with each unique CDR3 amino acid sequence defining a clonotype. Using the R package tcR, the researchers computed the Gini-Simpson index as their estimate of repertoire clonality. Gini indices were compared with Student's t test, and associations with tumor size change were assessed by Pearson correlation. The table was pulled from immuneACCESS by TCRdb, which kept in-frame rearrangements only. Such tables lose some clones; where checked, under half of the loss comes from unresolved V genes, and the rest has no known cause. D and trimming were read from the DNA, whereas the V and J calls and clone size are those reported in that table. Counted in this sample were 11,000 to 15,000 clones; 60% to 85% of them appeared once. Roughly 2% of the sample is held by the ten biggest clonotypes.

Interpreted using the paper, the time point label stands for: after neoadjuvant nivolumab, at surgical resection. The patients had newly diagnosed stage II-IVA oral cavity squamous cell carcinoma and had not received any prior systemic or radiation treatment. The cohort was made up of patients with locally advanced, HPV-negative oral cavity squamous cell carcinoma. No culture maintenance or expansion was done, as the peripheral blood mononuclear cells went straight to analysis. The samples were drawn from a longitudinal correlative study tied to a single-arm phase II trial testing neoadjuvant nivolumab in oral cavity squamous cell carcinoma. Subject-matched pre- and post-treatment PBMCs and tumors from three responders and three non-responders underwent genomic DNA-based TCRbeta sequencing. Peripheral blood mononuclear cells were collected before nivolumab treatment and were collected again after treatment, at the time of surgery. The Maxwell RSC DNA from Cells kit was used to isolate genomic DNA from PBMCs.

The chain couples TRBV6-1 to TRBJ2-7; matching of 6 bases hints at TRBD1 as the D gene. This TCR was sampled from a person aged 40 to 85 with oral cavity squamous cell carcinoma. Source: PBMCs, taken after nivolumab (anti-PD-1) treatment. The sequenced DNA is TGTGCCAGCAGTGAATCGGTGACAGGAGGATACGAGCAGTACTTC. This gives the protein CASSESVTGGYEQYF.